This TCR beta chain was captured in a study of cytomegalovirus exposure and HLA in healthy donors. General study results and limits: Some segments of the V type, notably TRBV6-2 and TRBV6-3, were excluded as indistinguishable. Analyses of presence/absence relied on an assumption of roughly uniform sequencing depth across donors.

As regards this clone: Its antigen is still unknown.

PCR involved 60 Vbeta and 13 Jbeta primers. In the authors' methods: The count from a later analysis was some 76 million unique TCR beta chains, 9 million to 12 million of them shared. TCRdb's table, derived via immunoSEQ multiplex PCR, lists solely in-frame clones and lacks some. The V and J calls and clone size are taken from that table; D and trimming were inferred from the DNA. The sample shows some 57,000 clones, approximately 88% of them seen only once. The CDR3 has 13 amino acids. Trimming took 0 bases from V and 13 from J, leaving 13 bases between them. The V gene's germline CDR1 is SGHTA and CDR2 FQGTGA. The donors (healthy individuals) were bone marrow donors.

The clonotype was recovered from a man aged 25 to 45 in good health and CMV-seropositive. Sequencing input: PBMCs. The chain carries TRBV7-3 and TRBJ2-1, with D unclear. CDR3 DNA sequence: TGTGCCAGCAGCTTAACAGGAGACGGCAGACAGTTCTTC. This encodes CASSLTGDGRQFF.